The next 3 T cell receptor beta chains were all read from a single sample in a study of cytotoxic CD8 clonotypes in ibrutinib-treated CLL. Profiling relied on immunoSEQ multiplex PCR, and the TCRdb table lists in-frame clones only, not all of them. The table lists fewer than 40,000 clones, around 63% of them singletons. This specimen was PBMCs, taken at disease progression, from a patient treated with ibrutinib. Every receptor here comes from a human donor with chronic lymphocytic leukemia.

The chain couples TRBV7-3 to TRBJ2-1; 7 nucleotides match TRBD2. Per the germline V gene, CDR1 is SGHTA and CDR2 is FQGTGA. CDR3 length: 12 amino acids. The trim removed 5 bases at V and 10 bases at J, leaving 5 bases unmatched. The CDR3 spells CASSKSGTEQFF. CDR3 DNA: TGTGCCAGCAGCAAGAGCGGGACCGAGCAGTTCTTC.

This sequence joins TRBV9 and TRBJ2-2; 8 bases agree with TRBD2. CDR1 and CDR2 from the germline V gene are SGDLS and YYNGEE. The CDR3 consists of 15 residues. With V trimmed by 4 bases and J by 6 bases, 8 bases remained unmatched. CDR3 DNA sequence: TGTGCCAGCAGCTTCGCGGGAGGAGTGGCCGGGGAGCTGTTTTTT. Encoded protein: CASSFAGGVAGELFF.

The genes are TRBV19 and TRBJ2-3; 10 bases are shared with TRBD2. In germline, CDR1 is LNHDA, CDR2 SQIVND (reference sequence). The CDR3 has 16 residues. The trim removed 5 bases at V and 1 base at J, leaving 6 bases unmatched. The CDR3 bases are TGTGCCAGTAGTCCTAGCGGGAGAGTAGGCACAGATACGCAGTATTTT. It yields the protein CASSPSGRVGTDTQYF.